The source of this TCR beta chain is a study of T cells in tumors after PD-1 blockade. The wider study: Each patient got pembrolizumab 200 mg every 3 weeks or cemiplimab 350 mg every 2 weeks. Daily vismodegib 150 mg continued in a subset of anti-PD-1-treated patients. Findings of the study overall: Blood contained about 42% of the tumor's TCR clonotypes.

In the case of this clone: What it binds is not known.

The repertoire was sequenced with immunoSEQ multiplex PCR; TCRdb's copy has only in-frame clones and lacks some. Of 55,000 to 65,000 clones in the sample, roughly 77% were seen once. This CDR3 spans 15 amino acids. The germline gives CDR1 SGHTS, CDR2 YDEGEE. V lost 5 bases and J lost 0, with 12 bases in between. Sample: PBMCs, taken before anti-PD-1 treatment. The receptor was derived from a human donor with basal cell carcinoma. This chain joins TRBV5-8 and TRBJ1-5; D may be TRBD1 (6 bases). The CDR3 reads CASSSDSYSNQPQHF. For the CDR3, the DNA is TGTGCCAGCAGTTCGGACAGTTATAGCAATCAGCCCCAGCATTTT.